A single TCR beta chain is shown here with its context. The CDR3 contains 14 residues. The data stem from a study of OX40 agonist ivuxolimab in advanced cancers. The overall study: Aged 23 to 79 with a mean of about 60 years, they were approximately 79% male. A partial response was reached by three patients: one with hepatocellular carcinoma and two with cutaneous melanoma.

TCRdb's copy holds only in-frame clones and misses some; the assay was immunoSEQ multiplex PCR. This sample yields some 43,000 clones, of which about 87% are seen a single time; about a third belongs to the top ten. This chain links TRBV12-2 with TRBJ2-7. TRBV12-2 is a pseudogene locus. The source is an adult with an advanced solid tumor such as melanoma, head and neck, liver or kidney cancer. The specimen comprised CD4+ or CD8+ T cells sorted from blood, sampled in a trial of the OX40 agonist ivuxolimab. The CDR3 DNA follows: TGTGCAAGTCCCCCCAATCAAGGACCCTACGAGCAGTACTTC. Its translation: CASPPNQGPYEQYF.